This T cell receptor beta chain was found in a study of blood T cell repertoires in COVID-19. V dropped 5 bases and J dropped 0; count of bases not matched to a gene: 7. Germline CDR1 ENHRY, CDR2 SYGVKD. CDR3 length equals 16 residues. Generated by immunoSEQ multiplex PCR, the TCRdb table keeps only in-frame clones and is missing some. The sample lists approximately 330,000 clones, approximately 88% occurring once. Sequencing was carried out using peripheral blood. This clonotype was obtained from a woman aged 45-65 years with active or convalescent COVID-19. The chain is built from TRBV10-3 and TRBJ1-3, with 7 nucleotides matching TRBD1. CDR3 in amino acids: CAISSPGQISGNTIYF. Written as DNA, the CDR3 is TGTGCCATCAGTTCTCCGGGACAGATCTCTGGAAACACCATATATTTT.